The 27 T cell receptor beta chains presented below share a single source sample, sequenced in a study of neoadjuvant anti-PD-1 for oral cavity cancer. Some clones are missing from TCRdb's copy, which holds only in-frame ones; the method was immunoSEQ multiplex PCR. The top ten hold roughly 2.5% of the sample, which has around 18,000 clones, over 65% seen once. The specimen comprised PBMCs, sampled before nivolumab (anti-PD-1) treatment. Source of these receptors: a person between 40 and 79 years old with oral cavity squamous cell carcinoma.

The chain links TRBV9 to TRBJ2-1; D perhaps matches TRBD2 (6 bases). The CDR3 contains 14 residues. Germline V gives CDR1 SGDLS, CDR2 YYNGEE. The V end lost 4 bases, the J end lost 5 bases, and 13 bases lay between the germline ends. Here the CDR3 reads CASSNSGGNNEQFF. CDR3 nucleotide sequence: TGTGCCAGCAGCAACTCCGGGGGTAACAATGAGCAGTTCTTC.

The chain recombines TRBV2 with TRBJ2-6; D may be TRBD1 (5 bases). Germline assignment: CDR1 SNHLY and CDR2 FYNNEI. V was pared by 1 base and J by 0 bases, with 10 bases between. The CDR3 length is 17 residues. Written as DNA, the CDR3 is TGTGCCAGCAGTGAAGTTCGCCAGGGCTCTGGGGCCAACGTCCTGACTTTC. Translation: CASSEVRQGSGANVLTF.

This clone has a handful of counts. The chain is built from TRBV18 and TRBJ1-3; possibly TRBD1 for D (6 bases). CDR3 size: 18 residues. Per the germline V gene, CDR1 is KGHSH and CDR2 is LQKENI. Deletions cut 6 bases from V and 4 bases from J, with 25 bases between. DNA of the CDR3: TGTGCCAGCTCCTCACGGTCTCCTCCCGGGACAAGCGGAAACACCATATATTTT. Its protein product is CASSSRSPPGTSGNTIYF.

The chain couples TRBV6-1 to TRBJ1-2; D ambiguous. The V gene's germline CDR1 is MNHNS and CDR2 SASEGT. The V and J ends lost 0 bases and 13 bases respectively, with 9 bases between them. This CDR3 has 11 residues. This chain's CDR3 is CASSEANTCTF. For the CDR3, the DNA is TGTGCCAGCAGTGAAGCGAATACCTGCACCTTC.

This clone has more than one count but fewer than ten. The rearrangement links TRBV7-9 to TRBJ1-2; 7 bases align to TRBD1. The CDR3 covers 15 residues. Germline V gives CDR1 SEHNR, CDR2 FQNEAQ (reference sequence). Trimming took 5 bases from V and 4 from J; bases not matched to a gene: 10. The CDR3 DNA reads TGTGCCAGCAGCCCCGGGCAGGGGGGAAGCTATGGCTACACCTTC. This codes for CASSPGQGGSYGYTF.

The J gene is TRBJ1-5, the V gene TRBV6-5; D not certain. The germline V gene has CDR1 MNHEY and CDR2 SVGAGI. CDR3 length: 15 amino acids. The V end lost 10 bases, the J end lost 0 bases, and 16 bases lay between the germline ends. As DNA, the CDR3 is TGTGCCACTCGGGCGAGGGCTAATAGCAATCAGCCCCAGCATTTT. It translates to CATRARANSNQPQHF.

This rearrangement joins TRBV30 to TRBJ1-1; D call uncertain. Trimming pared 7 bases from V and 0 bases from J, leaving 3 bases between. Per the germline V gene, CDR1 is GTSNPN and CDR2 is SVGIG (reference sequence). The CDR3 contains 10 residues. This chain's CDR3 is CASMNTEAFF. CDR3 DNA sequence: TGTGCCTCAATGAACACTGAAGCTTTCTTT.

As DNA, the CDR3 is TGCGCCAGCAGCGGCCGCGGCCCCTACGAGCAGTACTTC. Protein sequence: CASSGRGPYEQYF. The rearrangement joins TRBV5-1 to TRBJ2-7; unclear D gene. The CDR3 consists of 13 residues. Germline-derived CDR1 and CDR2 are SGHRS and YFSETQ. V lost 4 bases to trimming and J lost 2 bases, with 10 bases between them.

The chain links TRBV5-1 to TRBJ2-5; 10 bases line up with TRBD2. Trimming cost V 6 bases and J 5 bases; bases outside gene matches: 10. Germline-derived CDR1 and CDR2 are SGHRS and YFSETQ. CDR3 length equals 15 residues. The CDR3 sequence is CASKLAGVMDETQYF. Written as DNA, the CDR3 is TGCGCCAGCAAGCTAGCGGGAGTAATGGATGAGACCCAGTACTTC.

This clone is a singleton in its sample. CDR3 residues: CASSFVQGGEKLFF. The CDR3 bases are TGCGCCAGCAGCTTCGTGCAGGGTGGGGAAAAACTGTTTTTT. J is TRBJ1-4 and V is TRBV5-1; possibly TRBD1 for D (5 bases). This CDR3 region has 14 residues. V lost 2 bases, J lost 8 bases, and 13 bases lay in between. CDR1 and CDR2 from the germline V gene are SGHRS and YFSETQ.

The CDR3 here is CASSHPAGATEAFF. For the CDR3, the DNA is TGTGCCAGCAGCCACCCTGCGGGGGCCACTGAAGCTTTCTTT. This rearrangement joins TRBV4-2 to TRBJ1-1, with D possibly matching TRBD1 (6 bases). Germline V gene sequence: CDR1 LGHNA, CDR2 YNFKEQ. Trimming left V 3 bases short and J 4 bases short, with 12 bases between. The CDR3 consists of 14 residues.

The rearrangement joins TRBV19 to TRBJ2-5, with D unclear. The CDR3 totals 11 residues. Germline CDR1 LNHDA, CDR2 SQIVND (reference sequence). The V end lost 6 bases, the J end lost 5 bases, and 7 bases lay between the germline ends. This CDR3 reads CASRESETQYF. DNA for the CDR3: TGTGCCAGTAGGGAGTCGGAGACCCAGTACTTC. The whole variable domain, filled in from reference TRBV19 and TRBJ2-5, reads DGGITQSPKYLFRKEGQNVTLSCEQNLNHDAMYWYRQDPGQGLRLIYYSQIVNDFQKGDIAEGYSVSREKKESFPLTVTSAQKNPTAFYLCASRESETQYFGPGTRLLVL.

This chain links TRBV5-3 with TRBJ1-3; D is unresolved. TRBV5-3 is identified as an open reading frame with a role that is uncertain. This CDR3 spans 9 amino acids. Trimming pared 6 bases from V and 14 bases from J, leaving 9 bases between. The CDR3 protein is CARTRTVYF. The CDR3 region has the DNA TGTGCCAGAACCCGAACCGTATATTTT.

The chain uses TRBV7-2 and TRBJ2-2; no firm D call. The CDR3 length is 16 residues. Germline loops: CDR1 SGHTA, CDR2 FQGNSA. Trimming pared 1 base from V and 1 base from J, leaving 10 bases between. CDR3 DNA: TGTGCCAGCAGCTTAGGGCCGTTCCGGAACACCGGGGAGCTGTTTTTT. Its protein product is CASSLGPFRNTGELFF.

This rearrangement joins TRBV5-1 to TRBJ2-1, with D hard to call. CDR3 length: 13 residues. Per germline, CDR1 SGHRS and CDR2 YFSETQ. Trimming pared 2 bases from V and 8 bases from J, leaving 11 bases between. The CDR3 DNA follows: TGCGCCAGCAGCTTCATGGACCGCGATGAGCAGTTCTTC. Amino acids: CASSFMDRDEQFF.

V usage is TRBV5-1 and J usage is TRBJ2-1; 14 bases are a match to TRBD2. CDR1 and CDR2 from the germline V gene are SGHRS and YFSETQ. V shed 4 bases, J shed 0 bases, and the junction held 3 bases outside the gene matches. The CDR3 covers 17 residues. CDR3 sequence: CASSTGTSGSSYNEQFF. In nucleotides, the CDR3 is TGCGCCAGCAGCACTGGGACTAGCGGGAGCTCCTACAATGAGCAGTTCTTC.

V and J are TRBV9 and TRBJ2-5; 9 nucleotides agree with TRBD2. The CDR3 consists of 17 residues. Germline V gene lookup returns CDR1 SGDLS and CDR2 YYNGEE. With 3 bases clipped from V and 4 bases from J, the junction kept 13 bases outside the gene matches. The DNA for the CDR3 is TGTGCCAGCAGCGCCCCCCCGGGTAGCGGGAGAGGAGAGACCCAGTACTTC. Amino acids: CASSAPPGSGRGETQYF.

V gene TRBV30 combines with J gene TRBJ2-5; unclear D gene. Germline V gene sequence: CDR1 GTSNPN, CDR2 SVGIG (reference sequence). Trimming pared 2 bases from V and 0 bases from J, leaving 7 bases between. The CDR3 is made up of 13 amino acids. The CDR3 sequence is CAWSPANQETQYF. In DNA, the CDR3 is TGTGCCTGGAGTCCAGCAAACCAAGAGACCCAGTACTTC.

The chain links TRBV10-1 to TRBJ2-7; a weak D match, TRBD2 (5 bases). The CDR3 has 15 residues. The V and J ends lost 2 bases and 4 bases respectively, with 15 bases between them. Germline-derived CDR1 and CDR2 are WNHNN and SYGVQD (reference sequence). CDR3: CASSEGGPPSYEQYF. Written as DNA, the CDR3 is TGCGCCAGCAGTGAGGGAGGTCCACCCAGTTACGAGCAGTACTTC.

This clone ranks as medium-sized. The genes are TRBV7-9 and TRBJ1-5, with 8 bases lining up with TRBD1. With 2 bases clipped from V and 6 bases from J, the junction kept 9 bases outside the gene matches. This CDR3 is 16 amino acids long. Germline values: CDR1 SEHNR, CDR2 FQNEAQ (reference sequence). The CDR3 loop is CASSLSATGDAQPQHF. The CDR3 DNA is TGTGCCAGCAGCTTATCCGCGACAGGGGACGCTCAGCCCCAGCATTTT.

The chain recombines TRBV5-1 with TRBJ1-1; D gene unclear. This CDR3 is built from 15 residues. With 1 base removed from V and 2 bases from J, the gap between germline ends came to 12 bases. Germline CDR1 and CDR2: SGHRS and YFSETQ. The CDR3, as DNA: TGCGCCAGCAGCTTGTCCGGCAGCCTAAACACTGAAGCTTTCTTT. Its protein is CASSLSGSLNTEAFF.

The chain recombines TRBV5-6 with TRBJ2-7; D unresolved. The germline V gene has CDR1 SGHDT and CDR2 YYEEEE. The CDR3 runs to 12 residues. V dropped 5 bases and J dropped 4 bases, with 10 bases sitting between them. CDR3 loop: CASSLEAYEQYF. Written as DNA, the CDR3 is TGTGCCAGCAGTCTAGAGGCTTACGAGCAGTACTTC. Supplemented by reference TRBV5-6 and TRBJ2-7, the full variable domain reads DAGVTQSPTHLIKTRGQQVTLRCSPKSGHDTVSWYQQALGQGPQFIFQYYEEEERQRGNFPDRFSGHQFPNYSSELNVNALLLGDSALYLCASSLEAYEQYFGPGTRLTVT.

V and J are TRBV30 and TRBJ2-5; a weak D match, TRBD2 (6 bases). The germline V and J ends were trimmed by 3 bases and 5 bases, with 16 bases remaining between them. CDR3 length: 14 amino acids. Germline V CDR1 and CDR2: GTSNPN, SVGIG (reference sequence). The DNA of the CDR3 is TGTGCCTGGAGCGGTACTAGGGCGGGGGAGACCCAGTACTTC. This encodes CAWSGTRAGETQYF.

This rearrangement joins TRBV2 to TRBJ1-2, with D perhaps TRBD1 (5 bases). CDR1 is SNHLY and CDR2 is FYNNEI in the germline V gene. The CDR3 has 14 residues. The germline V and J ends were trimmed by 0 bases and 7 bases, with 12 bases remaining between them. DNA of the CDR3: TGTGCCAGCAGTGAAGCGCTTGGGGGAAGTGGCTACACCTTC. Its protein is CASSEALGGSGYTF.

V gene TRBV19 combines with J gene TRBJ2-7, with 14 bases that match TRBD2. V trimming: 3 bases; J trimming: 4 bases; junction bases outside the gene matches: 8. The CDR3 has 17 amino acids. CDR1 is LNHDA, CDR2 SQIVND, per germline (reference sequence). The CDR3 DNA sequence: TGTGCCAGTAGTATCAACGGACTAGCGGGAGGAATTTACGAGCAGTACTTC. The encoded protein is CASSINGLAGGIYEQYF.

This clone was seen a single time. This sequence joins TRBV4-1 and TRBJ2-5, with a weak D call TRBD2 (5 bases). Trimming stripped 3 bases from V and 5 bases from J, with 19 bases between. CDR1 MGHRA and CDR2 YSYEKL come from the germline V gene. The CDR3 loop spans 16 amino acids. DNA of the CDR3: TGCGCCAGCAGCCAGGCCAGTTCCAGGACTTTGGAGACCCAGTACTTC. The encoded protein is CASSQASSRTLETQYF.

The J gene is TRBJ1-2, the V gene TRBV28, with D perhaps TRBD1 (5 bases). Germline V gene sequence: CDR1 MDHEN, CDR2 SYDVKM. The ends were cut back, 3 bases at V and 5 bases at J, with 13 bases in the middle. This CDR3 is built from 14 residues. In DNA, the CDR3 is TGTGCCAGCAGTTTCCTCGGGGGGGGATATGGCTACACCTTC. It codes for CASSFLGGGYGYTF.